Below, 22 T cell receptor beta chains from the same sample are listed, as sequenced in a study of a mutant IDH1 vaccine in newly diagnosed glioma. Libraries were prepared by immunoSEQ multiplex PCR; TCRdb keeps only in-frame clonotypes and omits some of them. This table has roughly 46,000 clones, 86% appearing once. Stated time point: baseline, week 1 (first vaccination visit). The treatment: pre-vaccination baseline after standard-of-care therapy. The specimen comprised PBMCs, sampled from a glioma patient treated with radiotherapy, temozolomide or both. These receptor sequences come from a man aged 35 to 55 with glioma.

V is TRBV10-1 and J is TRBJ2-5; 9 positions agree with TRBD2. J lost 4 bases, V lost 6 bases, and 0 bases had no gene match. The CDR3 totals 12 residues. CDR1 and CDR2 (germline): WNHNN, SYGVQD (reference sequence). In DNA form, the CDR3 reads TGCGCCAGCAGACTAGCGGGAGAGACCCAGTACTTC. Its protein is CASRLAGETQYF.

The V gene is TRBV27, the J gene TRBJ2-7, with 12 bases lining up with TRBD2. CDR1 and CDR2 (germline): MNHEY, SMNVEV (reference sequence). This CDR3 is built from 16 residues. Losses at the gene ends were 4 bases for V and 2 bases for J; bases not matched to a gene: 6. CDR3 residues: CASSSSGLAGTYEQYF. The DNA for the CDR3 is TGTGCCAGCAGTTCCTCCGGACTAGCGGGAACCTACGAGCAGTACTTC.

J is TRBJ1-2 and V is TRBV7-9; unclear D gene. Germline lookup yields CDR1 SEHNR and CDR2 FQNEAQ (reference sequence). This CDR3 spans 15 amino acids. The V gene lost 5 bases and the J gene lost 4 bases, with 17 bases spanning the gap. CDR3 coding DNA: TGTGCCAGCAGCGTAAGGTCGGCAGCCGTCTATGGCTACACCTTC. This sequence encodes CASSVRSAAVYGYTF. The variable domain in full, completed from reference TRBV7-9 and TRBJ1-2, reads DTGVSQNPRHKITKRGQNVTFRCDPISEHNRLYWYRQTLGQGPEFLTYFQNEAQLEKSRLLSDRFSAERPKGSFSTLEIQRTEQGDSAMYLCASSVRSAAVYGYTFGSGTRLTVV.

The CDR3 nucleotides read TGTGCCAGCAGCGTAGCTCGGGGCGGCTATGGCTACACCTTC. This gives the protein CASSVARGGYGYTF. The rearrangement uses TRBV9 and TRBJ1-2; possible D gene TRBD1, 5 bases. V shed 0 bases and J shed 4 bases, with 10 bases lying between them. Looked up from germline, CDR1 is SGDLS and CDR2 is YYNGEE. CDR3 length: 14 amino acids.

The chain couples TRBV11-3 to TRBJ2-3; possibly TRBD1 or TRBD2 for D (6 bases each). CDR3 size: 15 residues. Trimming removed 5 bases from V and 6 bases from J, with 18 bases in between. Germline assignment: CDR1 SGHNT and CDR2 YENEEA. The CDR3 coding sequence is TGTGCCAGCAGCGGGAAAGGGGGAAGCGGGGATACGCAGTATTTT. It encodes CASSGKGGSGDTQYF.

The rearrangement uses TRBV7-2 and TRBJ1-2; D might be TRBD1 (5 bases). The CDR3 contains 13 residues. Germline loops: CDR1 SGHTA, CDR2 FQGNSA. Trimming took off 1 base at V and 2 bases at J, with 5 bases between the two ends. The CDR3 region is CASSLGDNYGYTF. The CDR3 DNA reads as TGTGCCAGCAGCTTAGGGGACAACTATGGCTACACCTTC.

About this clone: At one boundary the junction diverges from the germline segment, which might be a read error. This chain joins TRBV30 and TRBJ1-2; unclear D gene. Germline V gene sequence: CDR1 GTSNPN, CDR2 SVGIG (reference sequence). The CDR3 is 12 amino acids. CDR3 DNA sequence: TGTGCCCGGAGCCCGGTTAACTATGGCTACACCTTC. As protein: CARSPVNYGYTF.

This chain connects TRBV5-1 to TRBJ2-4, with 12 bases identical to TRBD1. This CDR3 comprises 16 residues. Looked up from germline, CDR1 is SGHRS and CDR2 is YFSETQ. The trim removed 5 bases at V and 8 bases at J, leaving 11 bases unmatched. For the CDR3, the DNA is TGCGCCAGCAGACCCGGGACAGGGGGCGCTTTGGACATTCAGTACTTC. It codes for CASRPGTGGALDIQYF. Looking up the rest from reference TRBV5-1 and TRBJ2-4 gives the full variable domain: KAGVTQTPRYLIKTRGQQVTLSCSPISGHRSVSWYQQTPGQGLQFLFEYFSETQRNKGNFPGRFSGRQFSNSRSEMNVSTLELGDSALYLCASRPGTGGALDIQYFGAGTRLSVL.

The V and J genes are TRBV19 and TRBJ1-5; no reliable D call. Germline loops: CDR1 LNHDA, CDR2 SQIVND (reference sequence). The V and J ends lost 6 bases and 4 bases respectively, with 16 bases between them. The length of the CDR3 is 15 residues. The DNA of the CDR3 is TGTGCCAGTAGGCTACCGGGAGGAGGGAATCAGCCCCAGCATTTT. Protein product: CASRLPGGGNQPQHF.

The chain is built from TRBV4-2 and TRBJ1-1; D is possibly TRBD1 (6 bases). This CDR3 region has 17 residues. The V gene lost 2 bases and the J gene lost 1 base, with 17 bases spanning the gap. Germline V lookup: CDR1 LGHNA, CDR2 YNFKEQ. The CDR3 protein is CASSQKGEGATNTEAFF. DNA of the CDR3: TGTGCCAGCAGCCAAAAGGGGGAAGGGGCCACGAACACTGAAGCTTTCTTT.

In this sample, this clone turned up a few times. The chain has TRBV19 and TRBJ2-4; no clear D gene. Between the trimmed V and J ends, which lost 6 bases and 0 bases, there was a span of 18 bases. CDR3 size: 17 residues. From germline, CDR1 is LNHDA and CDR2 SQIVND (reference sequence). CDR3 amino acids: CASSPGVGRRAKNIQYF. The DNA of the CDR3 is TGTGCCAGTAGCCCCGGTGTCGGAAGACGAGCCAAAAACATTCAGTACTTC. The complete variable domain, with remaining parts taken from reference TRBV19 and TRBJ2-4, reads DGGITQSPKYLFRKEGQNVTLSCEQNLNHDAMYWYRQDPGQGLRLIYYSQIVNDFQKGDIAEGYSVSREKKESFPLTVTSAQKNPTAFYLCASSPGVGRRAKNIQYFGAGTRLSVL.

The rearrangement links TRBV7-9 to TRBJ2-1, with D perhaps TRBD2 (6 bases). Germline CDR1 SEHNR, CDR2 FQNEAQ (reference sequence). The CDR3 has 13 amino acids. V lost 5 bases and J lost 10, with 15 bases in between. The CDR3 protein is CASSPDGREEQFF. CDR3 nucleotide sequence: TGTGCCAGCAGCCCCGACGGGAGAGAGGAGCAGTTCTTC.

The V call is TRBV7-2, the J call TRBJ2-7, with D maybe TRBD2 (7 bases). CDR1 is SGHTA, CDR2 FQGNSA, per germline. The V end lost 5 bases, the J end lost 4 bases, and 18 bases lay between the germline ends. The CDR3 loop spans 15 amino acids. The CDR3 DNA reads as TGTGCCAGCAGCAAGGGGGGGAGTGGGGTGTACGAGCAGTACTTC. It is translated as CASSKGGSGVYEQYF.

Here the CDR3 reads CSVGAETQYF. The CDR3 DNA sequence: TGCAGCGTAGGGGCAGAGACCCAGTACTTC. The chain combines TRBV20-1 with TRBJ2-5, with a tentative D call TRBD1 (5 bases). CDR3 length: 10 amino acids. CDR1 is DFQATT and CDR2 is SNEGSKA in the germline V gene (reference sequence).

This chain links TRBV5-1 with TRBJ1-4; D call uncertain. Germline-derived CDR1 and CDR2 are SGHRS and YFSETQ. The CDR3 has 16 amino acids. V was trimmed by 0 bases and J by 3 bases, leaving 12 bases between them. The DNA for the CDR3 is TGCGCCAGCAGCTTGGCCTACGGCGGACCTAATGAAAAACTGTTTTTT. Protein product: CASSLAYGGPNEKLFF.

The CDR3: CASRYPGTRGYNEQFF. The CDR3 DNA reads as TGTGCCAGCAGGTATCCCGGGACTAGGGGGTACAATGAGCAGTTCTTC. The gene calls are TRBV6-9 and TRBJ2-1; 8 bases are a match to TRBD2. CDR3 length: 16 residues. The junction had 11 bases not matched to a gene; V was cut back by 6 bases and J by 4 bases. Looked up from germline, CDR1 is MNHGY and CDR2 is SVAAGI.

This chain connects TRBV19 to TRBJ2-7; TRBD2 might be the D (5 bases). The V end lost 5 bases, the J end lost 6 bases, and 14 bases lay between the germline ends. Germline V gene lookup returns CDR1 LNHDA and CDR2 SQIVND (reference sequence). The CDR3 has 13 residues. The DNA for the CDR3 is TGTGCCAGTAGTCTCGCGGGTTCCGGCGAGCAGTACTTC. It specifies CASSLAGSGEQYF.

The chain recombines TRBV7-2 with TRBJ2-5; D is possibly TRBD2 (5 bases). Between the trimmed V and J ends, which lost 8 bases and 5 bases, there was a span of 12 bases. This CDR3 region has 12 residues. The V gene's germline CDR1 is SGHTA and CDR2 FQGNSA. This CDR3 is CASGDYLETQYF. The CDR3 nucleotides are TGTGCCAGCGGAGACTACTTGGAGACCCAGTACTTC.

The rearrangement links TRBV29-1 to TRBJ2-7, with D possibly being TRBD2 (5 bases). This CDR3 is built from 13 residues. The ends were cut back, 5 bases at V and 7 bases at J, with 18 bases in the middle. Germline assignment: CDR1 SQVTM and CDR2 ANQGSEA. The CDR3 nucleotides are TGCAGCGTTCTCAAACTTTCTGCGGGTGAGCAGTACTTC. Residues: CSVLKLSAGEQYF.

The chain joins TRBV5-1 to TRBJ2-7, with a tentative D call TRBD2 (6 bases). V dropped 2 bases and J dropped 4 bases, with 10 bases sitting between them. Germline V gives CDR1 SGHRS, CDR2 YFSETQ. The CDR3 loop spans 13 amino acids. CDR3 sequence (DNA): TGCGCCAGCAGCTTTGGCGGGAAGTACGAGCAGTACTTC. As protein: CASSFGGKYEQYF.

The J gene is TRBJ1-2, the V gene TRBV27; D perhaps matches TRBD1 (6 bases). This CDR3 is built from 13 residues. Germline CDR1 MNHEY, CDR2 SMNVEV (reference sequence). V dropped 5 bases and J dropped 3 bases, with 10 bases sitting between them. The CDR3 loop reads CASSKGGDYGYTF. The CDR3 DNA reads TGTGCCAGCAGTAAAGGGGGGGACTATGGCTACACCTTC.

The chain carries TRBV6-1 and TRBJ1-5; TRBD1 is a possible D gene (5 bases). This CDR3 contains 15 residues. The germline CDR1 and CDR2 sequences are MNHNS and SASEGT. V lost 6 bases and J 0 bases, leaving 12 bases between the germline ends. The CDR3 region has the DNA TGTGCCAGCAGGGGACCGCGGCCTAGCAATCAGCCCCAGCATTTT. Translated: CASRGPRPSNQPQHF.